The subject of this entry is one T cell receptor beta chain. The data were obtained in a study of blood T cell repertoires in COVID-19. In the study overall: Acute-phase and convalescent COVID-19 samples originated in the United States, Italy and Spain.

Here immunoSEQ multiplex PCR was the method, and the copy in TCRdb shows in-frame clones only, minus some. Of approximately 75,000 clones in the sample, roughly 90% were seen once. CDR3 size: 15 residues. CDR1 MNHEY and CDR2 SMNVEV come from the germline V gene (reference sequence). The germline V and J ends were trimmed by 5 bases and 1 base, with 15 bases remaining between them. The TCR originated in a human donor in a cohort sampled during active COVID-19. Sample: peripheral blood. The rearrangement uses TRBV27 and TRBJ2-7, with a weak D call TRBD1 (6 bases). CDR3 sequence (DNA): TGTGCCAGCAGTCCTTTACAGGGTCGGTCCTACGAGCAGTACTTC. Translation: CASSPLQGRSYEQYF.